A single sample is the source of the 20 T cell receptor beta chains below, sequenced in a study of shared T cell receptors in the human thymus. TCRdb's table, derived via immunoSEQ multiplex PCR, lists solely in-frame clones and lacks some. The sample records about 610,000 clones, approximately 88% being singletons. These records were also assigned to another study, of human thymus T cells.

The sample comprised thymocytes. The source is a boy younger than two with a congenital heart defect.

The chain joins TRBV4-1 to TRBJ2-2, with 14 bases identical to TRBD2. Germline V CDR1 and CDR2: MGHRA, YSYEKL. The CDR3 consists of 19 residues. J gave up 3 bases and V 0 bases, and 6 bases lay outside the gene matches. This CDR3 reads CASSQETSGRGRDTGELFF. CDR3 DNA: TGCGCCAGCAGCCAAGAGACTAGCGGGAGGGGGCGGGACACCGGGGAGCTGTTTTTT.

This chain links TRBV4-2 with TRBJ1-4, with D uncertain. Trimming pared 1 base from V and 6 bases from J, leaving 15 bases between. The CDR3 has 16 residues. Germline CDR1 is LGHNA and CDR2 is YNFKEQ. This chain's CDR3 is CASSQVPEETDEKLFF. CDR3 nucleotide sequence: TGTGCCAGCAGCCAAGTTCCGGAAGAAACAGATGAAAAACTGTTTTTT.

This clone appeared once. The chain links TRBV6-6 to TRBJ2-7; D is unresolved. From germline, CDR1 is MNHNY and CDR2 SVGAGI (reference sequence). The length of the CDR3 is 10 residues. Trimming left V 6 bases short and J 5 bases short, with 5 bases between. CDR3 protein: CASRGHEQYF. The CDR3 DNA reads TGTGCCAGCAGGGGCCACGAGCAGTACTTC.

This clone occurred once. This chain links TRBV29-1 with TRBJ2-5; 7 bases map to TRBD2. This CDR3 has 13 amino acids. Germline CDR1 and CDR2: SQVTM and ANQGSEA. Trimming took 6 bases from V and 4 from J; bases not matched to a gene: 8. CDR3 sequence (DNA): TGCAGCGTCCCCGGGACTATCTTAGAGACCCAGTACTTC. It specifies CSVPGTILETQYF.

The chain employs TRBV27 and TRBJ1-1; a possible D gene is TRBD1 (5 bases). V was trimmed by 3 bases and J by 3 bases, leaving 14 bases between them. The CDR3 is 15 amino acids. CDR1 is MNHEY, CDR2 SMNVEV, per germline (reference sequence). The CDR3, as DNA: TGTGCCAGCAGTTTGCCAGGGAAAGGGGACACTGAAGCTTTCTTT. Encoded protein: CASSLPGKGDTEAFF.

The chain couples TRBV19 to TRBJ1-4, with D possibly matching TRBD1 (5 bases). V was cut by 5 bases and J by 2 bases, with 18 bases left in between. The CDR3 runs 17 residues. Germline V gene lookup returns CDR1 LNHDA and CDR2 SQIVND (reference sequence). The CDR3 reads CASSPSGGVATNEKLFF. In nucleotides, the CDR3 is TGTGCCAGTAGTCCGAGCGGGGGGGTAGCGACTAATGAAAAACTGTTTTTT. Full variable domain (rest looked up from reference TRBV19 and TRBJ1-4): DGGITQSPKYLFRKEGQNVTLSCEQNLNHDAMYWYRQDPGQGLRLIYYSQIVNDFQKGDIAEGYSVSREKKESFPLTVTSAQKNPTAFYLCASSPSGGVATNEKLFFGSGTQLSVL.

V is TRBV19 and J is TRBJ2-2, with no clear D. The germline V gene has CDR1 LNHDA and CDR2 SQIVND (reference sequence). The CDR3 has 17 residues. V was trimmed by 4 bases and J by 3 bases, leaving 18 bases between them. The CDR3 region has the DNA TGTGCCAGTAGTAGGTTTTCGGGTACGAGCGACACCGGGGAGCTGTTTTTT. It encodes CASSRFSGTSDTGELFF. Full variable domain (outside the CDR3, taken from reference TRBV19 and TRBJ2-2): DGGITQSPKYLFRKEGQNVTLSCEQNLNHDAMYWYRQDPGQGLRLIYYSQIVNDFQKGDIAEGYSVSREKKESFPLTVTSAQKNPTAFYLCASSRFSGTSDTGELFFGEGSRLTVL.

This chain uses TRBV30 with TRBJ1-2, with 7 bases fitting TRBD1. Losses at the gene ends were 4 bases for V and 4 bases for J; bases not matched to a gene: 12. CDR1 and CDR2 from the germline V gene are GTSNPN and SVGIG (reference sequence). This CDR3 is 15 amino acids long. CDR3 sequence: CAWTLPGQNTYGYTF. CDR3 nucleotide sequence: TGTGCCTGGACCCTACCGGGACAGAACACCTATGGCTACACCTTC.

This clone was seen once. V usage is TRBV2 and J usage is TRBJ1-2, with D tentatively TRBD1 (6 bases). The germline V and J ends were trimmed by 6 bases and 6 bases, with 17 bases remaining between them. The CDR3 runs 14 residues. The germline V gene encodes CDR1 SNHLY and CDR2 FYNNEI. The DNA for the CDR3 is TGTGCCAGCAGGTTGACAGGATCCCGGGATGGCTACACCTTC. This translates into CASRLTGSRDGYTF.

The genes are TRBV6-6 and TRBJ2-7; tentative D call: TRBD2 (6 bases). V dropped 3 bases and J dropped 9 bases, with 24 bases sitting between them. Per the germline V gene, CDR1 is MNHNY and CDR2 is SVGAGI (reference sequence). The CDR3 totals 16 residues. The CDR3 spells CASSYSRDSRRLWQYF. The CDR3 DNA is TGTGCCAGCAGTTATTCCCGGGACTCCCGCCGCTTGTGGCAGTACTTC.

The chain links TRBV11-2 to TRBJ1-1; a weak D match, TRBD1 (6 bases). Per the germline V gene, CDR1 is SGHAT and CDR2 is FQNNGV. This CDR3 comprises 15 residues. V lost 6 bases and J lost 3, with 17 bases in between. The CDR3 spells CASRMDSPGHTEAFF. The CDR3 DNA reads TGTGCCAGCAGAATGGACAGCCCGGGACACACTGAAGCTTTCTTT.

The V gene is TRBV4-2, the J gene TRBJ2-1, with 11 bases that match TRBD2. The CDR3 totals 16 residues. Germline V CDR1 and CDR2: LGHNA, YNFKEQ. V was clipped by 2 bases and J by 1 base; unmatched bases: 1. The CDR3 spells CASSQLAGGSYNEQFF. CDR3 coding DNA: TGTGCCAGCAGCCAATTAGCGGGAGGGTCCTACAATGAGCAGTTCTTC.

The V gene is TRBV7-3, the J gene TRBJ2-7; 11 bases match TRBD2. The CDR3 is 17 residues long. Losses at the gene ends were 0 bases for V and 6 bases for J; bases not matched to a gene: 10. CDR1 and CDR2 (germline): SGHTA, FQGTGA. The CDR3: CASSLTPRLAGPSEQYF. Written as DNA, the CDR3 is TGTGCCAGCAGCTTAACCCCAAGACTAGCGGGACCTTCCGAGCAGTACTTC. Variable domain in full (rest from reference TRBV7-3 and TRBJ2-7): GAGVSQTPSNKVTEKGKYVELRCDPISGHTALYWYRQSLGQGPEFLIYFQGTGAADDSGLPNDRFFAVRPEGSVSTLKIQRTERGDSAVYLCASSLTPRLAGPSEQYFGPGTRLTVT.

The J gene is TRBJ2-7, the V gene TRBV11-3; 13 bases map to TRBD2. Trimming cost V 2 bases and J 5 bases; bases outside gene matches: 9. The CDR3 has 17 amino acids. Germline loops: CDR1 SGHNT, CDR2 YENEEA. CDR3 sequence reads: CASSLPGTSGIVHEQYF. In DNA, the CDR3 is TGTGCCAGCAGCTTACCGGGGACTAGCGGGATAGTCCACGAGCAGTACTTC. The full variable domain, rest sourced from reference TRBV11-3 and TRBJ2-7, is EAGVVQSPRYKIIEKKQPVAFWCNPISGHNTLYWYLQNLGQGPELLIRYENEEAVDDSQLPKDRFSAERLKGVDSTLKIQPAELGDSAVYLCASSLPGTSGIVHEQYFGPGTRLTVT.

The V and J genes are TRBV27 and TRBJ2-7, with 7 bases matching TRBD2. The germline V gene encodes CDR1 MNHEY and CDR2 SMNVEV (reference sequence). V shed 3 bases and J 1 base; nucleotides not matched to a gene: 18. This CDR3 spans 19 amino acids. The CDR3 sequence: CASSFERLPTTSRSYEQYF. DNA for the CDR3: TGTGCCAGCAGTTTCGAAAGACTCCCCACGACTAGCAGGTCCTACGAGCAGTACTTC.

V and J are TRBV28 and TRBJ2-7, with D perhaps TRBD2 (5 bases). The CDR3 consists of 12 residues. Deletions cut 5 bases from V and 3 bases from J, with 8 bases between. The germline V gene encodes CDR1 MDHEN and CDR2 SYDVKM. In DNA form, the CDR3 reads TGTGCCAGCAGTCGGGGTTACTACGAGCAGTACTTC. Translating gives CASSRGYYEQYF.

The V and J genes are TRBV28 and TRBJ2-7; D gene unclear. The V gene's germline CDR1 is MDHEN and CDR2 SYDVKM. This CDR3 has 13 amino acids. Trimming removed 6 bases at V and 2 bases at J, with 11 bases between. The CDR3 DNA sequence: TGTGCCAGCAGCCCCGAGGTCGCCTACGAGCAGTACTTC. This encodes CASSPEVAYEQYF. The variable domain in full, completed from reference TRBV28 and TRBJ2-7, reads DVKVTQSSRYLVKRTGEKVFLECVQDMDHENMFWYRQDPGLGLRLIYFSYDVKMKEKGDIPEGYSVSREKKERFSLILESASTNQTSMYLCASSPEVAYEQYFGPGTRLTVT.

The CDR3 sequence: CASSLDTGPPNTGELFF. CDR3 sequence (DNA): TGTGCCAGCAGCTTAGATACAGGGCCCCCGAACACCGGGGAGCTGTTTTTT. V is TRBV11-2 and J is TRBJ2-2; possibly TRBD1 for D (6 bases). Germline assignment: CDR1 SGHAT and CDR2 FQNNGV. V was trimmed by 0 bases and J by 0 bases, leaving 11 bases between them. This CDR3 has 17 amino acids.

This sequence joins TRBV9 and TRBJ2-2; 10 bases line up with TRBD2. This CDR3 has 18 residues. The germline CDR1 and CDR2 sequences are SGDLS and YYNGEE. The ends lost 3 bases at V and 5 bases at J; junction bases unmatched: 13. CDR3 amino acids: CASSARPVLAGRTGELFF. The CDR3 coding sequence is TGTGCCAGCAGCGCGCGACCCGTACTAGCGGGAAGGACCGGGGAGCTGTTTTTT.

This chain connects TRBV5-6 to TRBJ1-3, with 9 bases that match TRBD1. Germline trimming cut 4 bases from V and 1 base from J; bases unmatched to any gene: 15. Germline values: CDR1 SGHDT, CDR2 YYEEEE. The CDR3 is made up of 19 amino acids. CDR3 sequence reads: CASSPWADRGPISGNTIYF. The CDR3 nucleotides are TGTGCCAGCAGCCCCTGGGCGGACAGGGGACCTATATCTGGAAACACCATATATTTT.